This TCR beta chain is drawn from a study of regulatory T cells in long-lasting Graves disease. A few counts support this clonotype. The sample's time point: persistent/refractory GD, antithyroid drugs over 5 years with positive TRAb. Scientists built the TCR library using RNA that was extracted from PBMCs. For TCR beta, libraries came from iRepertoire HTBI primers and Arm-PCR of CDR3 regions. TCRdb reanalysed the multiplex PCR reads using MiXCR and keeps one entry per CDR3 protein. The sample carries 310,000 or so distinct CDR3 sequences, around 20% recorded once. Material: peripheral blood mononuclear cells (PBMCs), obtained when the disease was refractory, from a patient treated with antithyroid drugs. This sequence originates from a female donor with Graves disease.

The CDR3 sequence: CAWNKGTGNTEAFF. The CDR3 DNA sequence: TGTGCCTGGAATAAGGGGACAGGGAACACTGAAGCTTTCTTT. V is TRBV30 and J is TRBJ1-1; 8 bases align to TRBD1. The CDR3 extends over 14 amino acids. The V segment lost 4 bases and the J segment 1 base; nucleotides outside the gene matches: 5. The germline CDR1 and CDR2 sequences are GTSNPN and SVGIG (reference sequence). The whole variable domain, filled in from reference TRBV30 and TRBJ1-1, reads SQTIHQWPATLVQPVGSPLSLECTVEGTSNPNLYWYRQAAGRGLQLLFYSVGIGQISSEVPQNLSASRPQDRQFILSSKKLLLSDSGFYLCAWNKGTGNTEAFFGQGTRLTVV.